The 13 T cell receptor beta chains below all came from one sample that was sequenced in a study of T cells of healthy individuals. One entry per CDR3 protein results from TCRdb running MiXCR on the 5' RACE reads. Of about 82,000 distinct CDR3 sequences listed, about 5.5% are singletons. Receptors were obtained from a female donor in good health.

This clonotype has just a few counts. The chain couples TRBV25-1 to TRBJ2-5; a weak D match, TRBD2 (5 bases). From germline, CDR1 is MGHDK and CDR2 SYGVNS. V was cut by 4 bases and J by 4 bases, with 10 bases left in between. This CDR3 comprises 13 residues. The chain's CDR3 is CASSAAGLETQYF. The CDR3 region has the DNA TGTGCCAGCAGTGCCGCCGGACTAGAGACCCAGTACTTC.

This clonotype was counted only a few times. V is TRBV6-1 and J is TRBJ2-7; 7 nucleotides agree with TRBD1. Germline CDR1 MNHNS, CDR2 SASEGT. The CDR3 is 12 residues long. V shed 6 bases and J 7 bases; nucleotides not matched to a gene: 6. CDR3 DNA sequence: TGTGCCAGCAGCGCAACAGGGGTGGAGCAGTACTTC. Translation gives CASSATGVEQYF.

This clonotype was seen ten or more times. The V gene is TRBV28, the J gene TRBJ2-5; 7 bases match TRBD1. Trimming cost V 6 bases and J 2 bases; bases outside gene matches: 3. Per the germline V gene, CDR1 is MDHEN and CDR2 is SYDVKM. The CDR3 is 13 residues long. The CDR3 spells CASRTGLQETQYF. The CDR3 nucleotides read TGTGCCAGCAGGACAGGGTTGCAAGAGACCCAGTACTTC.

This clonotype came up many times. The V gene is TRBV7-2, the J gene TRBJ2-4; D may be TRBD2 (6 bases). Deletions cut 0 bases from V and 0 bases from J, with 12 bases between. Germline loops: CDR1 SGHTA, CDR2 FQGNSA. The CDR3 is 17 amino acids. CDR3 protein: CASSLADQRVAKNIQYF. In DNA form, the CDR3 reads TGTGCCAGCAGCTTAGCGGATCAGCGGGTAGCCAAAAACATTCAGTACTTC.

This clonotype was found many times. The chain has TRBV7-2 and TRBJ1-6; D unclear. The CDR3 sequence is 14 residues long. Germline V gene data show CDR1 as SGHTA and CDR2 as FQGNSA. Trimming removed 5 bases at V and 7 bases at J, with 12 bases between. The CDR3 loop reads CASSQNVQNSPLHF. The CDR3 region has the DNA TGTGCCAGCAGCCAGAACGTTCAAAATTCACCCCTCCACTTT.

In this sample, this clonotype turned up many times. This chain links TRBV4-1 with TRBJ2-3; no clear D. Germline V CDR1 and CDR2: MGHRA, YSYEKL. The CDR3 consists of 15 residues. Trimming pared 5 bases from V and 0 bases from J, leaving 12 bases between. This CDR3 is CASSVLGSSTDTQYF. The CDR3 bases are TGCGCCAGCAGCGTTCTAGGCAGTAGCACAGATACGCAGTATTTT.

Many counts were recorded for this clonotype. The rearrangement links TRBV20-1 to TRBJ2-1, with D possibly called TRBD1 or TRBD2 (5 bases each). The CDR3 has 15 amino acids. Looked up from germline, CDR1 is DFQATT and CDR2 is SNEGSKA (reference sequence). V was cut by 3 bases and J by 10 bases, with 22 bases left in between. The CDR3 nucleotides are TGCAGTGCTAGGTTTCCGGGACCCGAGATGTTGGAGCAGTTCTTC. Translating gives CSARFPGPEMLEQFF.

Many counts were recorded for this clonotype. The chain carries TRBV19 and TRBJ1-5, with D unresolved. This CDR3 is 14 amino acids long. The ends were cut back, 6 bases at V and 4 bases at J, with 13 bases in the middle. Looked up from germline, CDR1 is LNHDA and CDR2 is SQIVND (reference sequence). In DNA, the CDR3 is TGTGCCAGTAGCTTGGTCTTCGTGAATCAGCCCCAGCATTTT. Its protein product is CASSLVFVNQPQHF.

This clonotype has at least ten counts. V and J are TRBV7-9 and TRBJ2-3; D gene ambiguous. CDR1 and CDR2 (germline): SEHNR, FQNEAQ (reference sequence). This CDR3 comprises 15 residues. V lost 3 bases and J lost 2, with 12 bases in between. Here the CDR3 DNA reads TGTGCCAGCAGCTTGGGAACCCCGATCACAGATACGCAGTATTTT. Amino acids: CASSLGTPITDTQYF.

This rearrangement joins TRBV30 to TRBJ2-6, with D hard to call. The germline V and J ends were trimmed by 2 bases and 5 bases, with 13 bases remaining between them. Germline V CDR1 and CDR2: GTSNPN, SVGIG (reference sequence). This CDR3 contains 15 residues. The CDR3 loop reads CAWSFGDLRANVLTF. The CDR3 DNA follows: TGTGCCTGGAGTTTCGGCGACCTGAGGGCCAACGTCCTGACTTTC.

This clonotype came up many times. The chain is built from TRBV7-3 and TRBJ2-2; TRBD1 matches at 10 bases. CDR3 length: 13 residues. The ends lost 5 bases at V and 6 bases at J; junction bases unmatched: 0. The germline gives CDR1 SGHTA, CDR2 FQGTGA. CDR3 loop: CASSGQGAGELFF. The CDR3 nucleotides read TGTGCCAGCAGCGGACAGGGGGCCGGGGAGCTGTTTTTT.

This clonotype was observed many times. V and J are TRBV5-5 and TRBJ1-5; 8 positions agree with TRBD1. Germline V gene sequence: CDR1 SGHKS, CDR2 YYEKEE (reference sequence). The CDR3 totals 15 residues. V dropped 4 bases and J dropped 6; count of bases not matched to a gene: 9. CDR3 protein: CASSIGQGIVQPQHF. The CDR3 region has the DNA TGTGCCAGCAGCATTGGACAGGGAATTGTTCAGCCCCAGCATTTT.

This clonotype was observed many times. The CDR3 loop reads CASRMGVGTDTQYF. The CDR3 nucleotides are TGTGCCAGCAGGATGGGAGTCGGCACAGATACGCAGTATTTT. The chain uses TRBV2 and TRBJ2-3, with D perhaps TRBD2 (5 bases). The CDR3 is made up of 14 amino acids. V was clipped by 6 bases and J by 1 base, with 11 bases between them. CDR1 is SNHLY and CDR2 is FYNNEI in the germline V gene.